This T cell receptor (beta chain) emerged from a study of T cells in Graves' hyperthyroidism and ophthalmopathy. Overall study results and limits: Most thyroid-expanded clonotypes above 0.001 were also found in blood.

Comment on this clonotype: Antigen: not known.

Uncontrolled infection, other autoimmune disease, pregnancy or lactation excluded patients. Orbital computed tomography, thyroid ultrasound, serum thyroxine and TRAb, and clinical symptoms together informed the diagnoses. The authors took PBMCs from 10 ml fresh peripheral blood. Researchers took RNA transcripts and amplified the TCR beta CDR3 regions from them. First-round RT-PCR targeting the TCR CDR3 was performed with the HTBI primer set. One entry per CDR3 protein, called by TCRdb with MiXCR from the multiplex PCR reads. Of about 640,000 distinct CDR3 sequences in the sample, around 20% were seen once. This sequence originates from a man aged 25 to 40 with Graves' ophthalmopathy. The sequenced sample consisted of blood.

The CDR3, as DNA: TGTGCCAGCAGCCCGAACAGGGGGCTGACTAGCGGGAGGATAGGCACCGGGGAGCTGTTTTTT. Translating gives CASSPNRGLTSGRIGTGELFF. The chain carries TRBV12-3 or TRBV12-4 and TRBJ2-2, with TRBD2 matching 13 bases. The length of the CDR3 is 21 residues. Trimming cost V 6 bases and J 4 bases; bases outside gene matches: 20.